The entry that follows covers one T cell receptor (beta chain) sequence. Its antigen is not known. The data originate from a study of regulatory T cells in long-lasting Graves disease. Study-wide findings and caveats: Persistent disease showed a preference for TRBV28, TRBJ1-2 and TRBJ2-5. Among persistent patients, a larger number of public clonotypes were shared (around 2,700) than among newly diagnosed patients (more than 850).

Construction of TCR beta libraries relied on iRepertoire HTBI primers and on Arm-PCR targeting CDR3 regions. Via MiXCR, TCRdb re-called the multiplex PCR reads, giving one row per CDR3 protein. Among roughly 450,000 distinct CDR3 sequences listed, 20% to 25% were seen once. Documented time point: persistent/refractory GD, antithyroid drugs over 5 years with positive TRAb. From PBMCs, RNA was extracted and then used to make the TCR library. Diagnoses of Graves' disease were made by American Thyroid Association guidelines. From an endocrinology department in Xi'an, China, came the patients. Germline CDR1 MDHEN, CDR2 SYDVKM. Trimming shortened V by 4 bases and J by 3 bases, and 13 bases separated the two germline ends. The CDR3 is 15 residues long.

This clonotype was obtained from a female donor with Graves disease. The chain links TRBV28 to TRBJ1-3, with a tentative D call TRBD1 (6 bases). Sequenced here: peripheral blood mononuclear cells (PBMCs), sampled when the disease was refractory, from a patient treated with antithyroid drugs. The chain's CDR3 is CASSSRQAYGNTIYF. DNA for the CDR3: TGTGCCAGCAGTTCCCGACAGGCCTATGGAAACACCATATATTTT.